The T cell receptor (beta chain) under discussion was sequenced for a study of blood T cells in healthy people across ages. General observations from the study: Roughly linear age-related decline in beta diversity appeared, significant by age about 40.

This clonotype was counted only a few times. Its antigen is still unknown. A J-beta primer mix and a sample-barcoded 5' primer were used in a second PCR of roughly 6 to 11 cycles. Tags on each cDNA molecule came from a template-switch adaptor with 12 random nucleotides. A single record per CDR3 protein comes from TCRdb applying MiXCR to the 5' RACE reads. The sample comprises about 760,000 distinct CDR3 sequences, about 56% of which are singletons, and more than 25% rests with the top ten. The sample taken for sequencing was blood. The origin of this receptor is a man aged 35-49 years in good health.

CDR3 nucleotide sequence: TGTGCCAGCAGCGTAGGTATCGGCACCACAGATACGCAGTATTTT. Translated: CASSVGIGTTDTQYF. The chain employs TRBV9 and TRBJ2-3; no reliable D call. Per the germline V gene, CDR1 is SGDLS and CDR2 is YYNGEE. This CDR3 contains 15 residues. The V and J ends lost 0 bases and 2 bases respectively, with 10 bases between them.